What follows are 7 T cell receptor beta chains derived from one specimen sequenced in a study of shared clonotypes between healthy human individuals. The assay was immunoSEQ multiplex PCR, and TCRdb's table has in-frame clones only and misses some. This sample has about 2.4 million clones, with approximately 94% found just once. The sequenced sample was naive CD4+ T cells from PBMCs. Subset denoted: CD45RA+ positively selected. These receptors all stem from a man aged 18 to 30 in good health. Some clones in this sample may be carry-over from other donors' samples.

CDR3 protein: CASSRGQGQGDEKLFF. The CDR3 bases are TGCGCCAGCAGCCGCGGACAGGGACAGGGGGATGAAAAACTGTTTTTT. This chain links TRBV4-3 with TRBJ1-4, with 11 bases lining up with TRBD1. The V and J ends lost 4 bases and 6 bases, in that order; junction bases with no gene match: 7. The germline V gene encodes CDR1 LGHNA and CDR2 YSLEER. The CDR3 runs 16 residues.

The chain joins TRBV4-2 to TRBJ2-7, with TRBD2 matching over 7 bases. CDR1 and CDR2 (germline): LGHNA, YNFKEQ. The CDR3 loop spans 17 amino acids. J gave up 2 bases and V 1 base, and 11 bases lay outside the gene matches. DNA for the CDR3: TGTGCCAGCAGCCAAGGGGATACCGGGACTACGACCTACGAGCAGTACTTC. As protein: CASSQGDTGTTTYEQYF.

The table lists this clone with a few counts. This chain joins TRBV10-1 and TRBJ1-5; D remains unclear. CDR1 WNHNN and CDR2 SYGVQD come from the germline V gene (reference sequence). V lost 6 bases and J lost 4, with 4 bases in between. This CDR3 has 11 amino acids. The CDR3 reads CASRENQPQHF. The CDR3 region has the DNA TGCGCCAGCAGGGAAAATCAGCCCCAGCATTTT.

The V gene is TRBV7-3, the J gene TRBJ2-2; TRBD2 aligns across 9 bases. The CDR3 sequence is 15 residues long. Germline assignment: CDR1 SGHTA and CDR2 FQGTGA. The V gene end was trimmed by 3 bases and the J gene end by 6 bases; junction bases not matched to a gene: 5. CDR3 loop: CASSFAGGPSGELFF. CDR3 nucleotides: TGTGCCAGCAGCTTTGCGGGAGGGCCTTCCGGGGAGCTGTTTTTT.

In regard to this clone: The same CDR3 also results from other DNA sequences found in this sample. This chain links TRBV5-1 with TRBJ2-7, with 8 bases that match TRBD2. CDR1 is SGHRS, CDR2 YFSETQ, per germline. The CDR3 extends over 15 amino acids. V shed 0 bases and J 3 bases; nucleotides not matched to a gene: 5. CDR3 bases: TGCGCCAGCAGCTTGGCAGCGGGAGCCAGCTACGAGCAGTACTTC. This encodes CASSLAAGASYEQYF.

This clone has just one count. The chain uses TRBV5-6 and TRBJ2-7; 10 nucleotides align to TRBD1. The CDR3 is 16 amino acids. The junction had 4 bases not matched to a gene; V was cut back by 0 bases and J by 1 base. Germline CDR1 is SGHDT and CDR2 is YYEEEE. As DNA, the CDR3 is TGTGCCAGCAGCTTGGTGGGGGACAGGGGTTCCTACGAGCAGTACTTC. Protein: CASSLVGDRGSYEQYF.

This clone was counted a few times. The rearrangement links TRBV20-1 to TRBJ1-4, with a possible D match to TRBD1 (5 bases). Germline V gives CDR1 DFQATT, CDR2 SNEGSKA (reference sequence). The CDR3 runs to 10 residues. Trimming shortened V by 4 bases and J by 14 bases, and 11 bases separated the two germline ends. In DNA form, the CDR3 reads TGCAGTGCTATGGGGGGTGGGCTGTTTTTT. Translation: CSAMGGGLFF.